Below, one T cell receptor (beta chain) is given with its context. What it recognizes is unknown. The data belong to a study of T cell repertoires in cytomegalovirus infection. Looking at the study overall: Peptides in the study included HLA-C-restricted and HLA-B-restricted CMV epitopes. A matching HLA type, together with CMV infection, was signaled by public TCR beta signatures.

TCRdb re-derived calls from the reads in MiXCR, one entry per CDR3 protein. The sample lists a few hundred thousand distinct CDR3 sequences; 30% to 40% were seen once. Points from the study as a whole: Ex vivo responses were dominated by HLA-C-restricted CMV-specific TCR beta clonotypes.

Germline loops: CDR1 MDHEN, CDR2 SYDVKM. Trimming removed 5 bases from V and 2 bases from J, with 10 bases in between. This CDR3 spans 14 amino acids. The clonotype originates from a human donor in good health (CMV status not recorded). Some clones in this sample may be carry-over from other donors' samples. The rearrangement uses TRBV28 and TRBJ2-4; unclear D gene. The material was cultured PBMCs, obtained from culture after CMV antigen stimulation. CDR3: CASSPPRTKNIQYF. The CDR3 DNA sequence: TGTGCCAGCAGTCCCCCCCGGACCAAAAACATTCAGTACTTC. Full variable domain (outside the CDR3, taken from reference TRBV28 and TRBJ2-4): DVKVTQSSRYLVKRTGEKVFLECVQDMDHENMFWYRQDPGLGLRLIYFSYDVKMKEKGDIPEGYSVSREKKERFSLILESASTNQTSMYLCASSPPRTKNIQYFGAGTRLSVL.